These 25 T cell receptor beta chains came from one sample sequenced in a study of spatial heterogeneity in lung cancer (dated by TCRdb to the late 2010s). Library method: 5' RACE. TCRdb records NextSeq 500 as the sequencer. Using fastp trimming at Q25 and MiXCR clonotype assembly, TCRdb reanalyzed the public sequencing data and kept in-frame beta chains. Rows are combined by CDR3 protein, so each entry shows the most common genes and DNA. Within this sample are about 39,000 distinct CDR3 sequences, with 5.8% of them counted one time only. The ten largest clonotypes hold around 10% of the sample. The label giving this sample's time point can be read as: sample taken at primary tumor resection. Without any cell sorting, TCR sequencing was performed on whole RNA extracted either from tumor and nontumor lung tissue or from cryopreserved PBMC samples. The input for sequencing was PBMCs, taken at surgery. All receptors come from a male donor with early-stage non-small cell lung cancer.

This clonotype was seen at least ten times. V usage is TRBV29-1 and J usage is TRBJ2-7, with D maybe TRBD2 (6 bases). The germline gives CDR1 SQVTM, CDR2 ANQGSEA. The length of the CDR3 is 13 residues. V shed 4 bases and J shed 2 bases, with 12 bases lying between them. CDR3 nucleotide sequence: TGCAGCGTTGGTGGAGGGGCCACCTACGAGCAGTACTTC. This gives the protein CSVGGGATYEQYF.

Only a few counts were recorded for this clonotype. The J gene is TRBJ1-5, the V gene TRBV18, with D hard to call. The CDR3 runs to 15 residues. Germline V gene sequence: CDR1 KGHSH, CDR2 LQKENI. V dropped 4 bases and J dropped 3 bases, with 13 bases sitting between them. The CDR3 DNA sequence: TGTGCCAGCTCACTATTGGACGGAAACAATCAGCCCCAGCATTTT. It is translated as CASSLLDGNNQPQHF.

The chain joins TRBV20-1 to TRBJ1-1; D gene uncertain. Per the germline V gene, CDR1 is DFQATT and CDR2 is SNEGSKA (reference sequence). The CDR3 is made up of 11 amino acids. The V gene lost 6 bases and the J gene lost 7 bases, with 12 bases spanning the gap. CDR3 amino acids: CSATIDGEAFF. The CDR3 bases are TGCAGTGCCACAATAGACGGTGAAGCTTTCTTT.

This clonotype has ten or more counts. This sequence joins TRBV2 and TRBJ2-2; TRBD1 might be the D (5 bases). Trimming shortened V by 8 bases and J by 0 bases, and 10 bases separated the two germline ends. Germline V gene sequence: CDR1 SNHLY, CDR2 FYNNEI. This CDR3 is 14 amino acids long. Here the CDR3 reads CASATGPNTGELFF. DNA of the CDR3: TGTGCCAGCGCCACAGGTCCGAACACCGGGGAGCTGTTTTTT.

This clonotype was seen repeatedly, ten times or more. This rearrangement joins TRBV10-2 to TRBJ1-2; D is undetermined. The CDR3 runs 12 residues. Germline V gene sequence: CDR1 WSHSY, CDR2 SAAADI. V lost 2 bases and J 6 bases, leaving 7 bases between the germline ends. DNA for the CDR3: TGCGCCAGCAGTGAGAGGGCACATGGCTACACCTTC. It specifies CASSERAHGYTF.

Many counts were recorded for this clonotype. The V and J genes are TRBV6-6 and TRBJ1-4, with a weak D call TRBD1 (5 bases). Germline values: CDR1 MNHNY, CDR2 SVGAGI (reference sequence). This CDR3 comprises 15 residues. V shed 2 bases and J shed 5 bases, with 12 bases lying between them. Here the CDR3 DNA reads TGTGCCAGCAGTTACCCGGGACGGATCAATGAAAAACTGTTTTTT. Encoded protein: CASSYPGRINEKLFF.

The V gene is TRBV5-1, the J gene TRBJ2-7; 7 nucleotides match TRBD1. Germline trimming cut 4 bases from V and 6 bases from J; bases unmatched to any gene: 7. This CDR3 spans 13 amino acids. Germline values: CDR1 SGHRS, CDR2 YFSETQ. This CDR3 is CASSADRFAEQYF. DNA for the CDR3: TGCGCCAGCAGCGCGGACAGGTTTGCCGAGCAGTACTTC.

This clonotype has ten or more counts. The rearrangement joins TRBV6-2 or TRBV6-3 to TRBJ1-6; TRBD1 is a possible D gene (6 bases). The CDR3 is 17 amino acids. Trimming took off 2 bases at V and 7 bases at J, with 18 bases between the two ends. Germline CDR1 and CDR2: MNHEY and SVGEGT. CDR3 nucleotides: TGTGCCAGCAGTTACCCAACCGGACAGAGGGGAAATTCACCCCTCCACTTT. This gives the protein CASSYPTGQRGNSPLHF.

The sample holds many counts of this clonotype. CDR3 DNA: TGTGCCAGCAGCAGGGGACCCCTGGAGAGTGAGCAGTTCTTC. It specifies CASSRGPLESEQFF. The chain couples TRBV5-6 to TRBJ2-1; D possibly uses TRBD1 or TRBD2 (5 bases each). The ends were cut back, 4 bases at V and 9 bases at J, with 17 bases in the middle. The germline V gene has CDR1 SGHDT and CDR2 YYEEEE. This CDR3 has 14 residues. Full variable domain (outside the CDR3, taken from reference TRBV5-6 and TRBJ2-1): DAGVTQSPTHLIKTRGQQVTLRCSPKSGHDTVSWYQQALGQGPQFIFQYYEEEERQRGNFPDRFSGHQFPNYSSELNVNALLLGDSALYLCASSRGPLESEQFFGPGTRLTVL.

This clonotype is deemed large (0.1 to 1%). This chain connects TRBV5-4 to TRBJ2-3, with 8 bases fitting TRBD2. Germline V gene sequence: CDR1 SGHNT, CDR2 YYREEE (reference sequence). V was clipped by 2 bases and J by 4 bases; unmatched bases: 9. CDR3 length: 16 residues. CDR3 amino acids: CASSLLEKRGSDTQYF. The CDR3 nucleotides are TGTGCCAGCAGCTTATTGGAAAAGCGGGGGTCAGATACGCAGTATTTT. The full variable domain, rest sourced from reference TRBV5-4 and TRBJ2-3, is ETGVTQSPTHLIKTRGQQVTLRCSSQSGHNTVSWYQQALGQGPQFIFQYYREEENGRGNFPPRFSGLQFPNYSSELNVNALELDDSALYLCASSLLEKRGSDTQYFGPGTRLTVL.

This clonotype was picked up many times. The chain combines TRBV4-3 with TRBJ2-6, with D unresolved. Germline lookup yields CDR1 LGHNA and CDR2 YSLEER. The CDR3 spans 16 residues. V lost 0 bases and J lost 4, with 10 bases in between. CDR3 sequence: CASSQDRGTGANVLTF. CDR3 sequence (DNA): TGCGCCAGCAGCCAAGATCGAGGTACCGGGGCCAACGTCCTGACTTTC.

This sequence joins TRBV10-3 and TRBJ2-5, with TRBD2 matching over 7 bases. There are 13 residues in the CDR3. V was pared by 4 bases and J by 3 bases, with 2 bases of the junction left unmatched. Per the germline V gene, CDR1 is ENHRY and CDR2 is SYGVKD. CDR3 DNA sequence: TGTGCCATCAGTGCCAGCGGGGAAGAGACCCAGTACTTC. Protein: CAISASGEETQYF.

The chain joins TRBV5-1 to TRBJ2-2; TRBD2 aligns across 11 bases. Losses at the gene ends were 2 bases for V and 6 bases for J; bases not matched to a gene: 0. The CDR3 extends over 14 amino acids. Germline CDR1 and CDR2: SGHRS and YFSETQ. The CDR3, as DNA: TGCGCCAGCAGCTTACTAGCGGGAGCCGGGGAGCTGTTTTTT. Its translation: CASSLLAGAGELFF.

This clonotype was found many times. This chain joins TRBV20-1 and TRBJ1-2, with 7 bases identical to TRBD1. V lost 5 bases and J lost 6; bases outside the gene matches: 6. The CDR3 has 12 residues. CDR1 DFQATT and CDR2 SNEGSKA come from the germline V gene (reference sequence). The CDR3 protein is CSASTGSDGYTF. The DNA of the CDR3 is TGCAGTGCTTCGACAGGGTCGGATGGCTACACCTTC.

This clonotype was recorded at least ten times. The V gene is TRBV7-2, the J gene TRBJ2-3; D is possibly TRBD1 (6 bases). The CDR3 contains 15 residues. CDR1 is SGHTA and CDR2 is FQGNSA in the germline V gene. V was trimmed by 5 bases and J by 2 bases, leaving 14 bases between them. The CDR3 DNA reads as TGTGCCAGCAGCCCGTCCCGGGACAACACAGATACGCAGTATTTT. Its protein product is CASSPSRDNTDTQYF.

V gene TRBV5-1 combines with J gene TRBJ2-5; no firm D call. The V end was cut by 0 bases, the J end by 4 bases, with 7 bases between. The CDR3 runs to 13 residues. Germline V CDR1 and CDR2: SGHRS, YFSETQ. The CDR3 here is CASSLAPPETQYF. The CDR3 nucleotides are TGCGCCAGCAGCTTGGCGCCGCCAGAGACCCAGTACTTC.

This clonotype was counted a few times. J is TRBJ2-5 and V is TRBV5-1; D not certain. This CDR3 is 11 amino acids long. Germline V gives CDR1 SGHRS, CDR2 YFSETQ. The V and J ends lost 4 bases and 2 bases respectively, with 3 bases between them. CDR3 sequence (DNA): TGCGCCAGCAGCCTTCAAGAGACCCAGTACTTC. It specifies CASSLQETQYF.

This clonotype was observed many times. The chain carries TRBV27 and TRBJ2-7; TRBD1 matches 9 bases. Germline V gene sequence: CDR1 MNHEY, CDR2 SMNVEV (reference sequence). Trimming at V came to 5 bases and at J to 7 bases, leaving 12 bases not matched to a gene. The CDR3 contains 15 residues. This CDR3 is CASSTARDRAREQYF. In nucleotides, the CDR3 is TGTGCCAGCAGTACCGCCCGGGACAGGGCAAGAGAGCAGTACTTC.

In this sample, this clonotype turned up a few times. This chain connects TRBV20-1 to TRBJ2-7; perhaps TRBD1 as D (6 bases). The CDR3 covers 12 residues. V shed 4 bases and J shed 3 bases, with 10 bases lying between them. CDR1 is DFQATT and CDR2 is SNEGSKA in the germline V gene (reference sequence). DNA of the CDR3: TGCAGTGCTACCGACAGGCACTACGAGCAGTACTTC. This sequence encodes CSATDRHYEQYF.

Ten or more counts support this clonotype. The V and J genes are TRBV20-1 and TRBJ1-3, with 10 bases lining up with TRBD1. This CDR3 comprises 18 residues. CDR1 is DFQATT, CDR2 SNEGSKA, per germline (reference sequence). The V gene end was trimmed by 5 bases and the J gene end by 0 bases; junction bases not matched to a gene: 13. DNA for the CDR3: TGCAGTGCTCCGACGGACAGGGGGGAAAAGAGCTCTGGAAACACCATATATTTT. It specifies CSAPTDRGEKSSGNTIYF.

This clonotype was observed many times. The chain couples TRBV6-2 or TRBV6-3 to TRBJ2-7; no firm D call. From germline, CDR1 is MNHEY and CDR2 SVGEGT. V gave up 8 bases and J gave up 3 bases, with 14 bases separating them. The CDR3 has 13 amino acids. CDR3 region: CASSDRISYEQYF. CDR3 nucleotide sequence: TGTGCCAGCTCGGACCGGATCAGCTACGAGCAGTACTTC.

This clonotype was seen many times. The V gene is TRBV27, the J gene TRBJ2-7; perhaps TRBD2 as D (5 bases). CDR1 is MNHEY and CDR2 is SMNVEV in the germline V gene (reference sequence). With 0 bases removed from V and 3 bases from J, the gap between germline ends came to 12 bases. There are 15 residues in the CDR3. The CDR3 DNA reads as TGTGCCAGCAGTTTATCGAGGGTAGACCTCTACGAGCAGTACTTC. This translates into CASSLSRVDLYEQYF.

The CDR3 sequence: CASSRRSGGETQYF. CDR3 DNA: TGTGCCAGCAGCCGTAGGTCAGGGGGCGAGACCCAGTACTTC. The rearrangement uses TRBV5-6 and TRBJ2-5; 8 positions agree with TRBD1. CDR1 and CDR2 (germline): SGHDT, YYEEEE. The CDR3 has 14 residues. Trimming at V came to 4 bases and at J to 5 bases, leaving 7 bases not matched to a gene. The full variable domain, rest sourced from reference TRBV5-6 and TRBJ2-5, is DAGVTQSPTHLIKTRGQQVTLRCSPKSGHDTVSWYQQALGQGPQFIFQYYEEEERQRGNFPDRFSGHQFPNYSSELNVNALLLGDSALYLCASSRRSGGETQYFGPGTRLLVL.

This chain uses TRBV7-9 with TRBJ2-4; D gene unclear. The ends were cut back, 5 bases at V and 0 bases at J, with 11 bases in the middle. The germline CDR1 and CDR2 sequences are SEHNR and FQNEAQ (reference sequence). The CDR3 covers 15 residues. The CDR3 spells CASSHGRIAKNIQYF. The CDR3 coding sequence is TGTGCCAGCAGCCACGGACGGATAGCCAAAAACATTCAGTACTTC.

This clonotype has at least ten counts. CDR3 sequence reads: CASSYLKTGTYNSPLHF. The CDR3 region has the DNA TGTGCCAGCAGTTACTTGAAGACAGGAACCTATAATTCACCCCTCCACTTT. The chain is built from TRBV6-5 and TRBJ1-6; D is perhaps TRBD1 (6 bases). The CDR3 spans 17 residues. The germline V gene encodes CDR1 MNHEY and CDR2 SVGAGI. V was cut by 1 base and J by 2 bases, with 12 bases left in between.